This passage covers 10 T cell receptor beta chains from one sample sequenced in a study of control samples from healthy donors and cancer patients. Clones were read by immunoSEQ multiplex PCR, and TCRdb kept only the in-frame ones, dropping some. The sample records around 30,000 clones, around 83% being singletons. Sequenced sample: PBMCs. These receptors were obtained from a middle-aged woman with lung cancer.

This chain joins TRBV5-1 and TRBJ2-2; a weak D match, TRBD1 (6 bases). The CDR3 length is 16 residues. The germline gives CDR1 SGHRS, CDR2 YFSETQ. Trimming pared 0 bases from V and 5 bases from J, leaving 14 bases between. In nucleotides, the CDR3 is TGCGCCAGCAGCTTGGCCATACACAGGGAGACCGGGGAGCTGTTTTTT. Translating gives CASSLAIHRETGELFF.

This clone came up once. V and J are TRBV7-2 and TRBJ2-1, with 10 positions matching TRBD1. The CDR3 has 15 residues. The germline V gene has CDR1 SGHTA and CDR2 FQGNSA. After removal of 5 bases from V and 7 bases from J, the junction contained 8 bases not matched to a gene. The CDR3: CASSPTTGGGNEQFF. The DNA of the CDR3 is TGTGCCAGCAGCCCAACGACAGGGGGCGGGAATGAGCAGTTCTTC.

The chain uses TRBV7-9 and TRBJ1-3; D perhaps matches TRBD1 (5 bases). Trimming cost V 5 bases and J 0 bases, with 14 bases left between them. CDR1 is SEHNR, CDR2 FQNEAQ, per germline (reference sequence). This CDR3 has 16 amino acids. CDR3 loop: CASSLRGVSSGNTIYF. In DNA, the CDR3 is TGTGCCAGCAGCCTCCGAGGGGTCTCCTCTGGAAACACCATATATTTT. Full variable domain (outside the CDR3, taken from reference TRBV7-9 and TRBJ1-3): DTGVSQNPRHKITKRGQNVTFRCDPISEHNRLYWYRQTLGQGPEFLTYFQNEAQLEKSRLLSDRFSAERPKGSFSTLEIQRTEQGDSAMYLCASSLRGVSSGNTIYFGEGSWLTVV.

The chain uses TRBV28 and TRBJ1-2; 10 nucleotides line up with TRBD1. CDR3 size: 12 residues. Germline V gene data show CDR1 as MDHEN and CDR2 as SYDVKM. The CDR3 is CACGGQGNGYTF. The CDR3 coding sequence is TGTGCTTGTGGGGGACAGGGGAATGGCTACACCTTC.

This sequence joins TRBV30 and TRBJ1-5; 7 bases are shared with TRBD1. J was trimmed by 7 bases and V by 3 bases; bases with no gene match: 9. CDR3 length: 14 residues. CDR1 is GTSNPN, CDR2 SVGIG, per germline (reference sequence). Here the CDR3 DNA reads TGTGCCTGGAGAGCCACAGGGGATATGCAGCCCCAGCATTTT. This gives the protein CAWRATGDMQPQHF.

The chain carries TRBV6-1 and TRBJ1-5; 7 nucleotides line up with TRBD1. The germline CDR1 and CDR2 sequences are MNHNS and SASEGT. The J segment lost 7 bases and the V segment lost 3 bases, leaving 6 bases of the junction unmatched. CDR3 length: 14 amino acids. CDR3 in DNA: TGTGCCAGCAGTGAGTCAGGGGGAGGACAGCCCCAGCATTTT. As protein: CASSESGGGQPQHF.

There are a few counts of this clone. The chain has TRBV5-4 and TRBJ2-5, with D perhaps being TRBD1 or TRBD2 (5 bases each). The CDR3 sequence is 15 residues long. The V gene's germline CDR1 is SGHNT and CDR2 YYREEE (reference sequence). V lost 5 bases and J 5 bases, leaving 19 bases between the germline ends. CDR3 amino acids: CASRPGYGAPETQYF. Here the CDR3 DNA reads TGTGCCAGCAGACCGGGGTACGGGGCCCCGGAGACCCAGTACTTC.

The J gene is TRBJ1-2, the V gene TRBV19; D unresolved. Trimming cost V 3 bases and J 1 base, with 18 bases left between them. Germline-derived CDR1 and CDR2 are LNHDA and SQIVND (reference sequence). CDR3 length: 17 amino acids. CDR3 bases: TGTGCCAGTAGTATTAGTTTAGAGGGAAGGTATAACTATGGCTACACCTTC. Its protein product is CASSISLEGRYNYGYTF.

This chain uses TRBV9 with TRBJ1-1, with 10 positions matching TRBD1. Trimming took 3 bases from V and 3 from J; bases not matched to a gene: 2. Germline CDR1 is SGDLS and CDR2 is YYNGEE. This CDR3 has 14 residues. CDR3 in amino acids: CASSGQGADTEAFF. Here the CDR3 DNA reads TGTGCCAGCAGCGGACAGGGGGCCGACACTGAAGCTTTCTTT.

The rearrangement uses TRBV5-4 and TRBJ2-5; 8 nucleotides line up with TRBD1. J lost 6 bases, V lost 4 bases, and 5 bases had no gene match. Germline loops: CDR1 SGHNT, CDR2 YYREEE (reference sequence). The CDR3 has 13 residues. This chain's CDR3 is CASSPGQEKTQYF. In nucleotides, the CDR3 is TGTGCCAGCAGCCCGGGACAGGAAAAGACCCAGTACTTC.